This T cell receptor (beta chain) came from a study of beta chain features in type 1 diabetes. Reverse transcription of all isolated RNA meant that expressed TCRB transcripts were sequenced. Around 3.57 million reads was the average for naive, central memory and regulatory T cell samples. TCRdb's copy holds only in-frame clones and misses some; the assay was immunoSEQ multiplex PCR. The sample has 250,000 or so clones; about 70% are singletons. Study-level points and caveats: In the patient group, naive, central memory and Treg TCRB repertoires seemed more alike than in the healthy donor group.

V lost 4 bases to trimming and J lost 0 bases, with 13 bases between them. The length of the CDR3 is 15 residues. CDR1 is SGHDT and CDR2 is YYEEEE in the germline V gene. A remark on this clone: Its specificity is unknown.

CD45RO/CCR7/CD25/CD127/CD95/CD27 separated CD4+ naive, central memory, regulatory and stem cell-like memory cells by sorting. The sample consisted of naive CD4+ T cells from blood. V and J are TRBV5-6 and TRBJ2-5; D possibly corresponds to TRBD2 (5 bases). This sequence originates from a young man in good health. The CDR3 region is CASSLRTWYQETQYF. In DNA, the CDR3 is TGTGCCAGCAGCCTCCGGACTTGGTACCAAGAGACCCAGTACTTC.